These 10 T cell receptor beta chains originate from one sample sequenced in a study of post-analysis software for immune sequencing data (dated by TCRdb to about 2015). The paper's findings and limits, for the study overall: Four or five TRBV segments, including TRBV5-6, TRBV5-1 and TRBV20-1, were significantly more frequent in patients than controls.

The method behind the library was PCR. The reads were generated on an Illumina HiSeq 2500. To reduce PCR and sequencing biases, unique molecular identifiers were incorporated into the TCR beta cDNA libraries. The public reads were reprocessed in TCRdb via fastp at Q25 and MiXCR, keeping in-frame beta chains. Rows are combined by CDR3 protein, so each entry shows the most common genes and DNA. The sample table shows about 540,000 distinct CDR3 sequences, and around 36% are seen once. Approximately 6% of the sample comes from the top ten. No antigen has been assigned to these receptors. Sequencing was carried out using blood. Receptors were obtained from a girl aged 2-17 years with multiple sclerosis.

This clonotype has a handful of counts. The V call is TRBV7-9, the J call TRBJ2-1, with 12 bases fitting TRBD2. This CDR3 is 15 amino acids long. V shed 4 bases, J shed 10 bases, and the junction held 8 bases outside the gene matches. Germline V gives CDR1 SEHNR, CDR2 FQNEAQ (reference sequence). The CDR3 reads CASSSRLAGVGEQFF. The DNA for the CDR3 is TGTGCCAGCAGCTCCCGACTAGCGGGGGTGGGGGAGCAGTTCTTC.

The sample holds a few counts of this clonotype. V usage is TRBV13 and J usage is TRBJ2-2, with D possibly TRBD2 on 5 matching bases. Germline lookup yields CDR1 PRHDT and CDR2 FYEKMQ (reference sequence). The CDR3 consists of 16 residues. Trimming removed 5 bases from V and 0 bases from J, with 13 bases in between. This chain's CDR3 is CASSPYAGANTGELFF. The CDR3 nucleotides are TGTGCCAGCAGCCCTTACGCCGGGGCGAACACCGGGGAGCTGTTTTTT.

This chain links TRBV12-3 or TRBV12-4 with TRBJ2-7, with D tentatively TRBD1 (5 bases). Trimming removed 5 bases from V and 4 bases from J, with 18 bases in between. The CDR3 contains 15 residues. CDR3 in DNA: TGTGCCAGCAGTCCTGCCTCCAGGGTATGGTACGAGCAGTACTTC. This codes for CASSPASRVWYEQYF.

This chain uses TRBV9 with TRBJ2-1, with D perhaps being TRBD1 or TRBD2 (5 bases each). This CDR3 has 15 residues. Germline CDR1 SGDLS, CDR2 YYNGEE. V was clipped by 2 bases and J by 6 bases, with 15 bases between them. Here the CDR3 DNA reads TGTGCCAGCAGCGTCGGGTCTAGTGGGGGCAATGAGCAGTTCTTC. Translating it yields CASSVGSSGGNEQFF. Full variable domain (rest looked up from reference TRBV9 and TRBJ2-1): DSGVTQTPKHLITATGQRVTLRCSPRSGDLSVYWYQQSLDQGLQFLIQYYNGEERAKGNILERFSAQQFPDLHSELNLSSLELGDSALYFCASSVGSSGGNEQFFGPGTRLTVL.

The chain combines TRBV28 with TRBJ1-1, with 7 bases lining up with TRBD1. Germline CDR1 MDHEN, CDR2 SYDVKM. The CDR3 totals 16 residues. V was pared by 1 base and J by 5 bases, with 10 bases of the junction left unmatched. The CDR3 is CASSLYARQGGTEAFF. The CDR3 DNA sequence: TGTGCCAGCAGTTTATACGCTCGACAGGGTGGGACTGAAGCTTTCTTT.

To note about this clonotype: One end of the junction fails to match germline, which may point to a read error. The J gene is TRBJ1-2, the V gene TRBV20-1; D gene ambiguous. The CDR3 has 13 residues. Germline assignment: CDR1 DFQATT and CDR2 SNEGSKA (reference sequence). Here the CDR3 reads CSAGDRPGYGYTF. The CDR3 DNA is TGCAGTGCTGGAGATCGGCCAGGCTATGGCTACACCTTC.

The V gene is TRBV5-1, the J gene TRBJ2-2, with 12 bases identical to TRBD2. This CDR3 is built from 14 residues. CDR1 is SGHRS, CDR2 YFSETQ, per germline. V dropped 4 bases and J dropped 6; count of bases not matched to a gene: 1. The CDR3 region is CASSRTSGAGELFF. The CDR3 nucleotides are TGCGCCAGCAGCCGGACTAGCGGGGCCGGGGAGCTGTTTTTT. Filled out from reference TRBV5-1 and TRBJ2-2, the complete variable domain reads KAGVTQTPRYLIKTRGQQVTLSCSPISGHRSVSWYQQTPGQGLQFLFEYFSETQRNKGNFPGRFSGRQFSNSRSEMNVSTLELGDSALYLCASSRTSGAGELFFGEGSRLTVL.

Regarding this clonotype: The junction departs from germline at one end; a sequencing error may be responsible. The chain links TRBV20-1 to TRBJ2-7; 12 bases match TRBD2. Germline assignment: CDR1 DFQATT and CDR2 SNEGSKA (reference sequence). This CDR3 has 12 amino acids. In DNA, the CDR3 is TGCAGGGCTAGCGGGGGGGCCTACGAGCAGTACTTC. Encoded protein: CRASGGAYEQYF.

There are a few counts of this clonotype. The chain recombines TRBV15 with TRBJ1-5; TRBD1 might be the D (5 bases). Trimming cost V 3 bases and J 4 bases, with 10 bases left between them. The CDR3 consists of 14 residues. Germline V gives CDR1 LNHNV, CDR2 YYDKDF (reference sequence). CDR3 protein: CATSRDGGNQPQHF. CDR3 DNA sequence: TGTGCCACCAGCAGGGACGGGGGTAATCAGCCCCAGCATTTT.

The chain carries TRBV20-1 and TRBJ2-7, with D possibly being TRBD2 (5 bases). The CDR3 runs to 14 residues. Trimming cost V 1 base and J 0 bases, with 10 bases left between them. Germline V gene sequence: CDR1 DFQATT, CDR2 SNEGSKA (reference sequence). The CDR3 sequence: CSARGGPTSYEQYF. CDR3 DNA sequence: TGCAGTGCTAGAGGCGGGCCAACCTCCTACGAGCAGTACTTC.